One TCR beta chain is described in this entry. This clone was counted a single time. The antigen it recognizes is unknown. No base-level quality is on record; no much larger clone is a single base apart. The source of the sample is a study of blood T cell repertoires in COVID-19 (dated by TCRdb to the early 2020s). Looking at the study overall: The collaborator samples originated in the United States, Italy and Spain and spanned the acute and convalescent phases of COVID-19. The prospective study material was composed of cDNA or gDNA derived from T cells, B-cell-depleted T cells, or PBMCs. Subjects who had been exposed to COVID-19, were actively infected with it, or had recovered from it provided the deeply sampled blood TCRbeta repertoires that made up the dataset. The repertoires were released in a freely available public database meant as a resource for research on the immune response to SARS-CoV-2. Samples were obtained from the ongoing ImmuneRACE study (first 160 participants) and from over 1,000 subjects provided by 6 global collaborators. The sample metadata nearly always contained a de-identified subject ID, COVID-19 status, age in years and sex. HLA class I and class II types, where available, came from metadata supplied by the sample provider rather than from assay-based typing.

Results the study describes overall, beyond this receptor: Clinical and demographic metadata were provided uncurated, with the amount varying by source and participant.

TCRbeta CDR3 regions were amplified from genomic DNA by means of the immunoSEQ Assay, a bias-controlled multiplex PCR. On the authors' methods: Within the assay, amplification of reference gene primers was used to estimate how many nucleated cells each sample contained. Sequence reads were collapsed and filtered to measure the absolute abundance of every unique TCRbeta CDR3 rearrangement. For each sample, productive Simpson clonality was calculated as the square root of Simpson's diversity index over productive rearrangements. In TCRdb, the immuneACCESS table is reduced to in-frame sequences with V and J assigned. These tables do not hold every clone; where another copy was compared, an unresolved V gene accounts for under half, and the others remain unexplained. The V and J calls and the clone size are those of that table, but D and trimming were determined from the DNA. The sample records roughly 500,000 clones, roughly 90% of which are singletons. Jointly, the top ten make up about 2% of the sample.

At the junction V is shortened by 5 bases and J by 4 bases; bases outside the gene matches: 6. From the cysteine up to the phenylalanine, the CDR3 has a length of 14 residues. Just CDR3 DNA is preserved here, 42 bases in frame from base 1. In the germline V gene, CDR1 corresponds to SGHTA and CDR2 to FQGNSA. Participants in the prospective study were aged roughly 18 to 100 years, lived in 20 to 30 United States geographic areas, and enrolled through a virtual design. To assign participants to cohorts, the prospective study relied on clinical history that participants themselves reported in a screening survey and a study questionnaire. Recovered participants in ImmuneRACE Cohort 3 were defined by two consecutive negative NP/OP PCR tests, clearance by a healthcare professional, or resolution of symptoms. In the prospective study, whole blood, serum and a nasopharyngeal or oropharyngeal swab were collected from each participant by mobile phlebotomists. Participants in the prospective study had the option to provide additional blood draws and questionnaires over an approximately two-month period. Before DNA extraction, blood samples from the prospective study were shipped at room temperature or frozen.

The receptor's source is a woman in her forties who had recovered from COVID-19. Recombination linked TRBV7-2 to TRBJ2-7; 9 central bases correspond to TRBD1. The sequenced material came from PBMCs or T cells enriched from blood (not recorded which). The encoded CDR3 is CASSIRDREYEQYF. The nucleotide sequence is TGTGCCAGCAGCATCCGGGACAGGGAATACGAGCAGTACTTC.